This T cell receptor (beta chain) was recorded in a study of immune characteristics of hereditary and idiopathic chronic pancreatitis. Whole-study results and caveats: Patients with more severe chronic pancreatitis had more productive TCR rearrangements. Hereditary versus idiopathic pancreatitis showed different Vbeta-Jbeta usage, including TRBV10, TRBV19, TRBV23, TRBV5.

Clones were sequenced by immunoSEQ multiplex PCR, and TCRdb holds only the in-frame ones, with some missing. The sample shows fewer than 10,000 clones, roughly 80% of them seen only once. Patients having total pancreatectomy with islet autotransplantation provided the chronic pancreatitis pancreas tissue. Patients with known diabetes were not included. TCR beta sequencing used genomic DNA from unsorted bulk pancreas tissue. Worth noting for this clone: Its antigen remains unknown.

The CDR3 runs to 15 residues. CDR1 LGHNA and CDR2 YNFKEQ come from the germline V gene. V was pared by 0 bases and J by 4 bases, with 12 bases between. The rearrangement links TRBV4-2 to TRBJ1-2; no clear D gene. The clonotype originates from a human donor with chronic pancreatitis. The specimen sequenced was pancreas tissue with idiopathic chronic pancreatitis. In DNA form, the CDR3 reads TGTGCCAGCAGCCAAGATGAAAACCAACCCTATGGCTACACCTTC. This gives the protein CASSQDENQPYGYTF.